This record looks at one TCR beta chain sequence and its context. What it recognizes is unknown. Measured with immunoSEQ multiplex PCR; TCRdb has only the in-frame clones, and not every one. The sample has roughly 58,000 clones; 75% to 90% are singletons. This sample was taken from a study of lymphopenia after photon versus proton radiotherapy. Study-wide points: After the lymphocyte nadir, photon-treated repertoires showed oligoclonal expansion, especially of CD8+ Temra cells.

The receptor was derived from an elderly man with esophageal cancer. The input for sequencing was peripheral blood, taken from a patient treated with proton-based radiotherapy.

CDR3 nucleotide sequence: TGTGCCAGCAGCGACCTCGGGGGCAGCTCCTACAATGAGCAGTTCTTC. Protein product: CASSDLGGSSYNEQFF. The V and J genes are TRBV5-6 and TRBJ2-1; D is tentatively TRBD1 or TRBD2 (6 bases each). CDR3 length equals 16 residues. V lost 4 bases to trimming and J lost 0 bases, with 14 bases between them. CDR1 and CDR2 (germline): SGHDT, YYEEEE.